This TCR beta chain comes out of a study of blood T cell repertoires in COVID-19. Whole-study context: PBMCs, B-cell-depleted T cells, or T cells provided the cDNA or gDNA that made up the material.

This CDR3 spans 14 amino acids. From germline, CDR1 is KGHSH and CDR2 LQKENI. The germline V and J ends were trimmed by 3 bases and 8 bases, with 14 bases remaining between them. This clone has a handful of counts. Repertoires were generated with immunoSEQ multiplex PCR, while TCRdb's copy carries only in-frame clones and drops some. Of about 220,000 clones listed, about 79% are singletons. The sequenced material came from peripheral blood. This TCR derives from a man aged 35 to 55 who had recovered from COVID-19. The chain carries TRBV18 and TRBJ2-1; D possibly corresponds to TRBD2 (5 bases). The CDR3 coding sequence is TGTGCCAGCTCACCGCAACTCGGGGAGCATGAGCAGTTCTTC. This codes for CASSPQLGEHEQFF.